This T cell receptor (beta chain) comes out of a study of OX40 agonist ivuxolimab in advanced cancers. In the study overall: Patients in the trial were receiving intravenous ivuxolimab every 2 weeks, at doses of 0.01 to 10 mg/kg. Three partial responders included one hepatocellular carcinoma patient and two cutaneous melanoma patients.

From germline, CDR1 is KGHSH and CDR2 LQKENI. The CDR3 has 13 amino acids. V was clipped by 3 bases and J by 3 bases; unmatched bases: 1. The assay was immunoSEQ multiplex PCR, and TCRdb's table has in-frame clones only and misses some. The sample holds tens of thousands of clones, 89% seen once. This clone was picked up one time. Its target is unknown. Findings of the study overall: CD4+ T cells averaged fewer expanded clones than CD8+ T cells. The study observed clonal expansion of CD4+ and CD8+ blood T cells by week 6 at 0.1 to 3.0 mg/kg.

The material sequenced was CD4+ or CD8+ T cells sorted from blood, taken in a trial of the OX40 agonist ivuxolimab. This sequence was found in an adult with an advanced solid tumor such as melanoma, head and neck, liver or kidney cancer. V usage is TRBV18 and J usage is TRBJ1-1, with 7 bases identical to TRBD1. CDR3 sequence reads: CASSPGQDTEAFF. In DNA form, the CDR3 reads TGTGCCAGCTCACCTGGACAGGACACTGAAGCTTTCTTT. The entire variable domain, with the rest obtained from reference TRBV18 and TRBJ1-1, is as follows: NAGVMQNPRHLVRRRGQEARLRCSPMKGHSHVYWYRQLPEEGLKFMVYLQKENIIDESGMPKERFSAEFPKEGPSILRIQQVVRGDSAAYFCASSPGQDTEAFFGQGTRLTVV.